A selection of T cell receptor beta chains follows, all from one sample in a study of blood T cell repertoires in COVID-19. The method was immunoSEQ multiplex PCR; TCRdb's version includes in-frame clones alone and lacks a portion of them. The sample lists under 140,000 clones; roughly four fifths were seen once. Sequenced material: peripheral blood. The receptor source for this set is a woman aged 60-75 years with acute or convalescent COVID-19. Both conserved end residues are part of each CDR3. A D gene is named only where the DNA matches it firmly.

j_gene | d_gene | v_gene | CDR3aa
TRBJ2-1 | TRBD2 | TRBV9 | CASSVTSGGVGEQFF
TRBJ2-3 | TRBD2 | TRBV6-6 | CASSYWAGVSTDTQYF
TRBJ1-1 | - | TRBV3-1/TRBV3-2 | CASSLPLGAGEAFF
TRBJ1-5 | - | TRBV19 | CASSAGEWVQPQHF
TRBJ2-3 | TRBD2 | TRBV19 | CASKTGGDTDTQYF
TRBJ2-1 | - | TRBV19 | CASSIRANSNEQFF
TRBJ2-1 | TRBD2 | TRBV27 | CASSLSGAYNEQFF
TRBJ2-7 | - | TRBV7-2 | CASSEDALSSYEQYF
TRBJ2-5 | TRBD2 | TRBV5-1 | CASSLGTSGGQETQYF
TRBJ1-5 | - | TRBV28 | CASSTDSYHQPQHF
TRBJ2-7 | - | TRBV7-3 | CASSLNWGPYEQYF
TRBJ2-1 | - | TRBV29-1 | CSVEGEVDNEQFF
TRBJ2-2 | TRBD2 | TRBV5-4 | CASSSGLAGPNTGELFF
TRBJ1-2 | - | TRBV5-1 | CASRAGGDPRVYGYTF
TRBJ2-1 | TRBD1 | TRBV5-8 | CASSQRDRGYNEQFF
TRBJ2-5 | - | TRBV21-1 | CASRIETSRLAGEETQYF
TRBJ2-1 | TRBD2 | TRBV29-1 | CSVDNSGTIGYNEQFF
TRBJ2-5 | - | TRBV12-5 | CASGLEGQGQETQYF
TRBJ1-2 | - | TRBV5-1 | CASSLEVGGASQGYTF
TRBJ1-2 | - | TRBV18 | CASSPGQLEGYTF
TRBJ2-7 | - | TRBV19 | CASSIAWSGEQYF
TRBJ1-1 | TRBD1 | TRBV5-6 | CASSRQGITVAEAFF
TRBJ1-1 | - | TRBV14 | CASSPPTVGVLKDAFF
TRBJ1-5 | - | TRBV7-9 | CASSPSDSNQPQHF
TRBJ2-1 | TRBD2 | TRBV30 | CAWAIAGGFTYNEQFF
TRBJ1-1 | - | TRBV5-4 | CASGRGRGQDTEAFF
TRBJ1-2 | TRBD1 | TRBV7-8 | CASSLGTGLLYGYTF
TRBJ2-5 | - | TRBV24-1 | CATSGNQWEAGETQYF
TRBJ2-7 | - | TRBV5-4 | CASSLAPGSSYEQYF
TRBJ2-3 | TRBD2 | TRBV6-4 | CASSEVISGGAGCETDTQYF